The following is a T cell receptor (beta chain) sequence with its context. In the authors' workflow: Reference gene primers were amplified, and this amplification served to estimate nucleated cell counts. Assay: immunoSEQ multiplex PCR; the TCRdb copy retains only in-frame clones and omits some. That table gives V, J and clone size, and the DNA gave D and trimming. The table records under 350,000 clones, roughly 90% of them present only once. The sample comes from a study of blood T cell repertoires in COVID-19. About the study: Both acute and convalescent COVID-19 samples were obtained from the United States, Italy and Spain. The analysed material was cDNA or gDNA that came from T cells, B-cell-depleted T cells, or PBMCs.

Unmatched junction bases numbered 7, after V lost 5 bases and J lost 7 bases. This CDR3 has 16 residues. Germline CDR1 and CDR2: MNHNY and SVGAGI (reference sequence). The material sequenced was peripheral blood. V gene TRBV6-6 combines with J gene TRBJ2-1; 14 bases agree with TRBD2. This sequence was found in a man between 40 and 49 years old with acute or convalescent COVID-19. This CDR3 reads CASSRLAGGHSNEQFF. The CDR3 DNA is TGTGCCAGCAGTAGACTAGCGGGGGGGCATTCTAATGAGCAGTTCTTC.